The present T cell receptor beta chain was sequenced within a study of beta chain features in type 1 diabetes. Looking at the study overall: The samples had roughly 100,000,000 sorted cells examined in all. Study results and caveats: TCRB CDR3 length was moderately but significantly reduced in all four CD4+ subsets of Type 1 diabetes patients. In these data, an HLA type influence on TCRB rearrangement remained unresolved. There were fewer insertions and more deletions at the VDJ junctions of type 1 diabetes patients.

Sequenced material consisted of expressed TCRB transcripts (all of the isolated RNA was reverse transcribed). Measured with immunoSEQ multiplex PCR; TCRdb has only the in-frame clones, and not every one. The table includes hundreds of thousands of clones, about an eighth detected once. Germline assignment: CDR1 KGHSH and CDR2 LQKENI. With 5 bases removed from V and 2 bases from J, the gap between germline ends came to 8 bases. The CDR3 spans 13 residues. Cells sorted by CD45RO/CCR7/CD25/CD127/CD95/CD27 comprised CD4+ naive, central memory, regulatory and stem cell-like memory cells. The sample holds a few counts of this clone. What it binds is not known.

This clonotype was obtained from a man younger than 35 with type 1 diabetes. The J gene is TRBJ2-3, the V gene TRBV18, with D unresolved. Material for sequencing was naive CD4+ T cells from blood. The chain's CDR3 is CASSITFTDTQYF. CDR3 sequence (DNA): TGTGCCAGCTCAATTACTTTCACAGATACGCAGTATTTT.